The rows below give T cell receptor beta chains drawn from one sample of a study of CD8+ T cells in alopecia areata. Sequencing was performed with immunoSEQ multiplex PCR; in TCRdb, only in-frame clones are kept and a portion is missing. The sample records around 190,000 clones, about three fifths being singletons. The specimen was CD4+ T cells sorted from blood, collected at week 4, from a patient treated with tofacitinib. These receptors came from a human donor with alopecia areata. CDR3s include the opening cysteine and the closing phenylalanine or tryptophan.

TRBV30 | CAWSRTGVGYTF
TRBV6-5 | CASSQPRGGLNEQYF
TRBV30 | CAWSVKGSHGYTF
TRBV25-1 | CASRPGLAGHEQYF
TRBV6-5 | CASSRSPGTGYGYTF
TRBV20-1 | CSAARAGEQYF
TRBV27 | CASSFDRDTEAFF
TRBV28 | CASSPLLNEQYF
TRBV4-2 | CASSQGGYNEQFF
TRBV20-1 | CSAPLGGYTF
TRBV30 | CAWAKGNSYEQYF
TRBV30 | CAWSVPHEGYGYTF
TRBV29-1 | CSVVSRADYNEQFF
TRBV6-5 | CASSRDRDIQYF
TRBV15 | CATSRDFPSYEQYF
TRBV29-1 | CSARDRTYEQYF
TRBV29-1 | CSVPDGANYGYTF
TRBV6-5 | CASSRPLGRAYTF
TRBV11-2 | CASSFVGPPGGRGRNEQFF
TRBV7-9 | CASSSGQAWGYTF
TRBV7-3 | CASGVRINTEAFF
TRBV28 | CASTKPGTGGHEQYF
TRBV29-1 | CSVGQAKGYTF
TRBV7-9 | CASSLIGETQYF
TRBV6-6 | CASMQGQGTMNTEAFF
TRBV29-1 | CSARQGDNTEAFF
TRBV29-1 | CSVDSGANVLTF
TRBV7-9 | CASSLDRDGAGELFF
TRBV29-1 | CSVVKANYGYTF
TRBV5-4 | CASSYPGQGSPEAFF
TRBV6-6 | CASRLAGIPPGELFF
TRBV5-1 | CASSASGNLETQYF
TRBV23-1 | CASSLPGQGKEKLFF
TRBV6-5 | CASTRGGENTEAFF
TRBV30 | CAWSETSDTQYF
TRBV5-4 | CASSPRDTYEQYF
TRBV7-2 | CASSLGREDEQYF
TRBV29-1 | CSANEAGEQFF
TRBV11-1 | CASSSSATTTQYF
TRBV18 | CASSLGPSNQPQHF
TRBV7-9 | CASSADSYSNQPQHF
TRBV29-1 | CSVLGTQASNYEQYF
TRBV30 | CAWSRTRDGKNTEAFF
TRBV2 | CASSVPSSREDTQYF
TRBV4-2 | CASSLGTFSTDTQYF
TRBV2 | CASSGAASYNEQFF
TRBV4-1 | CASSQEGATVAFF
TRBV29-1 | CSVGLAGWFNEQFF
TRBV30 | CAWSGGAPDTQYF
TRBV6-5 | CASSLKTSAQHF
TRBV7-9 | CASSLLGGGDTEAFF
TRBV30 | CAWSPKGQATNEKLFF
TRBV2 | CASSRQGTHQPQHF
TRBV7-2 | CASSVTGDYGYTF